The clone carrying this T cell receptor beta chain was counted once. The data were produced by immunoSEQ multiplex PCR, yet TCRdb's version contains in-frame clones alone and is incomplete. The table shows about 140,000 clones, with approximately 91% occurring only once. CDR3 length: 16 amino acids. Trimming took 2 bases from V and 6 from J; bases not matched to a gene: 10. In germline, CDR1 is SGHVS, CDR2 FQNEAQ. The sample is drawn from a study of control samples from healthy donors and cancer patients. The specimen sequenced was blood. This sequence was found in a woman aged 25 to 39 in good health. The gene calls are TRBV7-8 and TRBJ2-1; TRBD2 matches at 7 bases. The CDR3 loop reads CASSLSATGGPNEQFF. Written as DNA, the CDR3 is TGTGCCAGCAGCTTATCTGCAACGGGAGGCCCCAATGAGCAGTTCTTC. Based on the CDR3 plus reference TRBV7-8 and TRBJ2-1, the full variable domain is GAGVSQSPRYKVAKRGQDVALRCDPISGHVSLFWYQQALGQGPEFLTYFQNEAQLDKSGLPSDRFFAERPEGSVSTLKIQRTQQEDSAVYLCASSLSATGGPNEQFFGPGTRLTVL.